Below are 28 T cell receptor beta chains sequenced from a single sample in a study of PD-1 blockade in classical Hodgkin lymphoma. Every patient had relapsed following autologous stem cell transplantation, and cohorts differed in brentuximab vedotin exposure. The method was immunoSEQ multiplex PCR; TCRdb's version includes in-frame clones alone and lacks a portion of them. Seen here are over 85,000 clones, 81% observed once, and the top ten hold 15% to 20%. The input for sequencing was peripheral blood mononuclear cells (PBMCs), taken before the second cycle of nivolumab. These receptors came from a human donor with classical Hodgkin lymphoma.

The chain recombines TRBV7-3 with TRBJ2-4, with 9 bases lining up with TRBD2. This CDR3 spans 17 amino acids. Germline V gene data show CDR1 as SGHTA and CDR2 as FQGTGA. V dropped 1 base and J dropped 3; count of bases not matched to a gene: 7. The CDR3 loop reads CASSLMPLAGNKNIQYF. DNA for the CDR3: TGTGCCAGCAGCTTAATGCCCCTAGCGGGAAACAAAAACATTCAGTACTTC.

This chain connects TRBV9 to TRBJ2-1; D is ambiguous. Germline loops: CDR1 SGDLS, CDR2 YYNGEE. The CDR3 sequence is 13 residues long. The V and J ends lost 0 bases and 10 bases respectively, with 11 bases between them. CDR3 region: CASSVESAREQFF. The DNA of the CDR3 is TGTGCCAGCAGCGTAGAAAGCGCTCGGGAGCAGTTCTTC.

This chain joins TRBV28 and TRBJ1-5; D possibly corresponds to TRBD1 (6 bases). The V gene lost 8 bases and the J gene lost 0 bases, with 14 bases spanning the gap. Germline V gene lookup returns CDR1 MDHEN and CDR2 SYDVKM. CDR3 length: 15 amino acids. The CDR3 DNA is TGTGCCAGCGCGGTGGGACAACTTAGCAATCAGCCCCAGCATTTT. Its translation is CASAVGQLSNQPQHF.

The V call is TRBV6-6, the J call TRBJ1-5; 7 bases are a match to TRBD1. J gave up 5 bases and V 5 bases, and 3 bases lay outside the gene matches. From germline, CDR1 is MNHNY and CDR2 SVGAGI (reference sequence). This CDR3 is 13 amino acids long. CDR3 amino acids: CASSQQGYQPQHF. The CDR3 DNA follows: TGTGCCAGCAGTCAACAGGGGTATCAGCCCCAGCATTTT.

This chain connects TRBV6-1 to TRBJ2-7, with D uncertain. The CDR3 covers 11 residues. V shed 4 bases and J shed 3 bases, with 4 bases lying between them. CDR1 MNHNS and CDR2 SASEGT come from the germline V gene. The CDR3 DNA reads as TGTGCCAGCAGTGGGTTCTACGAGCAGTACTTC. Amino acid sequence: CASSGFYEQYF.

This chain connects TRBV9 to TRBJ2-5; 12 bases align to TRBD2. Germline V CDR1 and CDR2: SGDLS, YYNGEE. The CDR3 sequence is 18 residues long. V gave up 3 bases and J gave up 1 base; unmatched junction bases: 10. CDR3 protein: CASSDGTSGPATQETQYF. DNA for the CDR3: TGTGCCAGCAGCGACGGGACTAGCGGGCCAGCCACCCAAGAGACCCAGTACTTC. Variable domain in full (rest from reference TRBV9 and TRBJ2-5): DSGVTQTPKHLITATGQRVTLRCSPRSGDLSVYWYQQSLDQGLQFLIQYYNGEERAKGNILERFSAQQFPDLHSELNLSSLELGDSALYFCASSDGTSGPATQETQYFGPGTRLLVL.

The chain couples TRBV6-1 to TRBJ2-1; 10 bases match TRBD2. CDR1 MNHNS and CDR2 SASEGT come from the germline V gene. CDR3 length equals 15 residues. V dropped 6 bases and J dropped 0; count of bases not matched to a gene: 2. CDR3 DNA sequence: TGTGCCAGCAGCCAGCGGGAGGGCTCCTACAATGAGCAGTTCTTC. Translating it yields CASSQREGSYNEQFF.

The chain couples TRBV19 to TRBJ1-5; no clear D. The CDR3 covers 13 residues. The ends were cut back, 3 bases at V and 4 bases at J, with 7 bases in the middle. Germline loops: CDR1 LNHDA, CDR2 SQIVND (reference sequence). The CDR3 coding sequence is TGTGCCAGTAGTATGGGCAGAAATCAGCCCCAGCATTTT. It specifies CASSMGRNQPQHF.

This clone was detected only a few times. CDR3 DNA: TGTGCCAGCAGAGACCGACAGGGTCGGGAGGTGCAGTTCTTC. It yields the protein CASRDRQGREVQFF. The rearrangement joins TRBV2 to TRBJ2-1; D may match TRBD1 or TRBD2 (7 bases each). CDR1 and CDR2 (germline): SNHLY, FYNNEI. V was trimmed by 6 bases and J by 12 bases, leaving 21 bases between them. The CDR3 extends over 14 amino acids. Drawing the rest from reference TRBV2 and TRBJ2-1, the complete variable domain is EPEVTQTPSHQVTQMGQEVILRCVPISNHLYFYWYRQILGQKVEFLVSFYNNEISEKSEIFDDQFSVERPDGSNFTLKIRSTKLEDSAMYFCASRDRQGREVQFFGPGTRLTVL.

V is TRBV9 and J is TRBJ2-1; D remains ambiguous. The CDR3 is 14 residues long. Germline CDR1 is SGDLS and CDR2 is YYNGEE. Trimming cost V 0 bases and J 6 bases, with 10 bases left between them. The CDR3 coding sequence is TGTGCCAGCAGCGTAGGGTCCGTAGTCAATGAGCAGTTCTTC. This gives the protein CASSVGSVVNEQFF.

The chain uses TRBV19 and TRBJ1-2; perhaps TRBD1 as D (6 bases). Germline CDR1 and CDR2: LNHDA and SQIVND (reference sequence). V was shortened by 5 bases and J by 7 bases, with 11 bases between the two germline ends. This CDR3 region has 12 residues. The CDR3 sequence is CASSVQGTGYTF. The CDR3 coding sequence is TGTGCCAGTAGTGTGCAGGGGACTGGCTACACCTTC. Drawing the rest from reference TRBV19 and TRBJ1-2, the complete variable domain is DGGITQSPKYLFRKEGQNVTLSCEQNLNHDAMYWYRQDPGQGLRLIYYSQIVNDFQKGDIAEGYSVSREKKESFPLTVTSAQKNPTAFYLCASSVQGTGYTFGSGTRLTVV.

This chain links TRBV2 with TRBJ1-1; D possibly corresponds to TRBD1 (6 bases). CDR3 length: 13 amino acids. In germline, CDR1 is SNHLY, CDR2 FYNNEI. Trimming left V 8 bases short and J 3 bases short, with 13 bases between. The CDR3 DNA sequence: TGTGCCAGCGTAAGAGAGGGGGACACTGAAGCTTTCTTT. Translated, it gives CASVREGDTEAFF.

The V and J genes are TRBV11-1 and TRBJ2-1, with D possibly being TRBD1 or TRBD2 (5 bases each). V gave up 1 base and J gave up 7 bases, with 17 bases separating them. There are 16 residues in the CDR3. Germline CDR1 is SGHAT and CDR2 is FQDESV (reference sequence). The DNA for the CDR3 is TGTGCCAGCAGCTTAGAAGGCGCGAGCTGGGGGAATGAGCAGTTCTTC. It translates to CASSLEGASWGNEQFF.

V gene TRBV11-2 combines with J gene TRBJ2-5; D gene ambiguous. The V gene lost 2 bases and the J gene lost 5 bases, with 12 bases spanning the gap. Germline V gene data show CDR1 as SGHAT and CDR2 as FQNNGV. The CDR3 is 14 residues long. Here the CDR3 reads CASSLMAASETQYF. The CDR3, as DNA: TGTGCCAGCAGCTTAATGGCGGCTTCGGAGACCCAGTACTTC.

This chain joins TRBV19 and TRBJ2-7, with TRBD1 identical over 7 bases. The CDR3 spans 14 residues. Germline-derived CDR1 and CDR2 are LNHDA and SQIVND (reference sequence). The J segment lost 3 bases and the V segment lost 4 bases, leaving 6 bases of the junction unmatched. The DNA of the CDR3 is TGTGCCAGTAGTACCCCGGGACAGTTCTACGAGCAGTACTTC. Translated, it gives CASSTPGQFYEQYF. The variable domain in full, with the rest retrieved from reference TRBV19 and TRBJ2-7, is DGGITQSPKYLFRKEGQNVTLSCEQNLNHDAMYWYRQDPGQGLRLIYYSQIVNDFQKGDIAEGYSVSREKKESFPLTVTSAQKNPTAFYLCASSTPGQFYEQYFGPGTRLTVT.

The rearrangement joins TRBV5-1 to TRBJ1-1; 8 bases align to TRBD1. The CDR3 totals 15 residues. Losses at the gene ends were 0 bases for V and 5 bases for J; bases not matched to a gene: 6. Germline lookup yields CDR1 SGHRS and CDR2 YFSETQ. CDR3 sequence reads: CASSLARGLRTEAFF. The DNA for the CDR3 is TGCGCCAGCAGCTTGGCCAGGGGGCTAAGGACTGAAGCTTTCTTT.

This chain joins TRBV5-8 and TRBJ2-5, with TRBD2 matching over 12 bases. V gave up 4 bases and J gave up 5 bases; unmatched junction bases: 9. The V gene's germline CDR1 is SGHTS and CDR2 YDEGEE. The CDR3 is made up of 16 amino acids. The CDR3 spells CASSRLAGGGAETQYF. The CDR3 DNA reads as TGTGCCAGCAGCCGGCTAGCGGGAGGGGGCGCGGAGACCCAGTACTTC.

This clone was observed a few times. This chain links TRBV4-1 with TRBJ1-2, with 9 bases aligning to TRBD1. The CDR3 is made up of 14 amino acids. Germline trimming cut 1 base from V and 8 bases from J; bases unmatched to any gene: 5. The germline V gene has CDR1 MGHRA and CDR2 YSYEKL. CDR3 amino acids: CASSQGGQGLGYTF. CDR3 nucleotides: TGCGCCAGCAGCCAAGGGGGACAGGGTTTGGGCTACACCTTC.

The chain recombines TRBV19 with TRBJ2-1; D uncertain. CDR1 and CDR2 from the germline V gene are LNHDA and SQIVND (reference sequence). The CDR3 has 15 amino acids. Trimming pared 1 base from V and 8 bases from J, leaving 15 bases between. In DNA, the CDR3 is TGTGCCAGTAGTATAGGCCCCTACCTAGGCGATGAGCAGTTCTTC. The encoded protein is CASSIGPYLGDEQFF.

The chain links TRBV19 to TRBJ1-2; 8 bases are shared with TRBD1. CDR1 is LNHDA and CDR2 is SQIVND in the germline V gene (reference sequence). This CDR3 region has 13 residues. J gave up 8 bases and V 3 bases, and 5 bases lay outside the gene matches. This CDR3 reads CASSIFGTGGYTF. CDR3 DNA: TGTGCCAGTAGTATTTTCGGGACAGGAGGCTACACCTTC.

V and J are TRBV5-4 and TRBJ2-1; 7 bases fit TRBD2. The V gene end was trimmed by 4 bases and the J gene end by 3 bases; junction bases not matched to a gene: 16. The CDR3 extends over 18 amino acids. Germline V gives CDR1 SGHNT, CDR2 YYREEE (reference sequence). The CDR3, as DNA: TGTGCCAGCAGCCCCAGGGTTCGGGGGGAGCTGATCTACAATGAGCAGTTCTTC. The encoded protein is CASSPRVRGELIYNEQFF.

The chain carries TRBV5-6 and TRBJ2-2; D gene unclear. CDR1 SGHDT and CDR2 YYEEEE come from the germline V gene. V lost 2 bases, J lost 3 bases, and 11 bases lay in between. The CDR3 consists of 15 residues. The CDR3 DNA sequence: TGTGCCAGCAGCTTTCAAGGGATTCACACCGGGGAGCTGTTTTTT. This codes for CASSFQGIHTGELFF.

This clone was detected only a few times. This sequence joins TRBV10-3 and TRBJ2-7; D is undetermined. The CDR3 totals 13 residues. The germline V gene has CDR1 ENHRY and CDR2 SYGVKD. With 2 bases removed from V and 7 bases from J, the gap between germline ends came to 12 bases. In nucleotides, the CDR3 is TGTGCCATCAGTGAGGCGGTTCACTGGGAGCAGTACTTC. The encoded protein is CAISEAVHWEQYF.

The chain has TRBV5-4 and TRBJ1-1; TRBD1 matches at 8 bases. Germline values: CDR1 SGHNT, CDR2 YYREEE (reference sequence). CDR3 length: 14 amino acids. The J segment lost 2 bases and the V segment lost 4 bases, leaving 4 bases of the junction unmatched. The DNA of the CDR3 is TGTGCCAGCAGCCCGGGACAGGTAAACACTGAAGCTTTCTTT. As protein: CASSPGQVNTEAFF.

The CDR3 loop is CASKGPGGSNQPQHF. The CDR3 DNA sequence: TGTGCCAGCAAAGGACCCGGAGGCAGCAATCAGCCCCAGCATTTT. J is TRBJ1-5 and V is TRBV6-1; D unclear. From germline, CDR1 is MNHNS and CDR2 SASEGT. This CDR3 contains 15 residues. V dropped 7 bases and J dropped 1 base, with 14 bases sitting between them.

This clone was counted a few times. The chain combines TRBV5-1 with TRBJ1-2, with D unclear. The CDR3 extends over 13 amino acids. V lost 1 base and J lost 6, with 10 bases in between. Germline values: CDR1 SGHRS, CDR2 YFSETQ. This chain's CDR3 is CASSLSIEDGYTF. Here the CDR3 DNA reads TGCGCCAGCAGCTTGTCAATTGAGGATGGCTACACCTTC.

This clone was counted only a few times. The chain is built from TRBV12-5 and TRBJ1-3; 7 positions agree with TRBD1. The CDR3 runs 15 residues. V lost 2 bases to trimming and J lost 0 bases; unmatched junction nucleotides: 1. The germline V gene encodes CDR1 LGHNT and CDR2 FRNRAP. CDR3 coding DNA: TGTGCTAGTGGTTTGCGACAGGGCTCTGGAAACACCATATATTTT. Translating it yields CASGLRQGSGNTIYF.

The rearrangement uses TRBV30 and TRBJ1-2; D call uncertain. The CDR3 covers 11 residues. The germline gives CDR1 GTSNPN, CDR2 SVGIG (reference sequence). V shed 5 bases and J shed 4 bases, with 8 bases lying between them. CDR3 region: CAWSTIYGYTF. CDR3 nucleotide sequence: TGTGCCTGGTCCACCATCTATGGCTACACCTTC.